This passage covers 30 T cell receptor beta chains from one sample sequenced in a study of vaccination and CD4 T cells after COVID-19. An Oncomine TCR Beta short-read assay was used to sequence the DNA from cultured CD4+ T cells. TCRdb redid the calling of the PCR reads with MiXCR, one entry per CDR3 protein. The table has some 18,000 distinct CDR3 sequences, around 60% seen once. Which antigens these TCRs recognize remains unknown. Treatment given: approximately 11-day PBMC culture with coronavirus spike peptide pools or control peptides (ViraFEST assay). Sequencing was carried out using CD4+ T cells from blood, cultured in vitro. These receptors were collected from a human donor who had recovered from COVID-19.

This rearrangement joins TRBV2 to TRBJ1-5; the D gene is possibly TRBD1 (5 bases). The ends were cut back, 4 bases at V and 6 bases at J, with 10 bases in the middle. CDR1 SNHLY and CDR2 FYNNEI come from the germline V gene. The CDR3 extends over 13 amino acids. CDR3 loop: CASSVQGSQPQHF. CDR3 in DNA: TGTGCCAGCAGTGTCCAGGGAAGTCAGCCCCAGCATTTT.

The rearrangement links TRBV6-1 to TRBJ1-5; D unresolved. CDR1 MNHNS and CDR2 SASEGT come from the germline V gene. V was trimmed by 8 bases and J by 3 bases, leaving 11 bases between them. The CDR3 spans 13 residues. The CDR3 region is CASAVGLNQPQHF. In DNA, the CDR3 is TGTGCCAGCGCGGTAGGTCTCAATCAGCCCCAGCATTTT.

This chain connects TRBV28 to TRBJ1-1; D not certain. Germline assignment: CDR1 MDHEN and CDR2 SYDVKM. V lost 5 bases and J 1 base, leaving 8 bases between the germline ends. CDR3 length: 13 residues. In nucleotides, the CDR3 is TGTGCCAGCAGTCTCAGGAGGAACACTGAAGCTTTCTTT. It encodes CASSLRRNTEAFF.

This clonotype has only a few counts. The chain employs TRBV7-6 and TRBJ2-7; 11 bases line up with TRBD2. CDR1 and CDR2 from the germline V gene are SGHVS and FNYEAQ. The V gene end was trimmed by 1 base and the J gene end by 6 bases; junction bases not matched to a gene: 5. CDR3 length: 15 amino acids. CDR3 in DNA: TGTGCCAGCAGCTTAGAGACTAGCGGGACGGGCGAGCAGTACTTC. It translates to CASSLETSGTGEQYF.

The chain combines TRBV2 with TRBJ2-1; D unresolved. The germline CDR1 and CDR2 sequences are SNHLY and FYNNEI. The CDR3 extends over 14 amino acids. V gave up 2 bases and J gave up 8 bases, with 13 bases separating them. CDR3 region: CASSEFGSFYEQFF. In DNA, the CDR3 is TGTGCCAGCAGTGAATTCGGTAGCTTCTATGAGCAGTTCTTC.

The rearrangement joins TRBV5-5 to TRBJ1-4; the match to TRBD1 covers 7 bases. The length of the CDR3 is 15 residues. Trimming cost V 3 bases and J 8 bases; bases outside gene matches: 10. From germline, CDR1 is SGHKS and CDR2 YYEKEE (reference sequence). As DNA, the CDR3 is TGTGCCAGCAGCTCATTCCCAGGGGGAGGGGAAAAACTGTTTTTT. This gives the protein CASSSFPGGGEKLFF.

The chain couples TRBV12-5 to TRBJ1-5; D may be TRBD1 (6 bases). Germline V lookup: CDR1 LGHNT, CDR2 FRNRAP. This CDR3 has 17 amino acids. V dropped 1 base and J dropped 7 bases, with 20 bases sitting between them. CDR3 protein: CASGLGVGVTGMQPQHF. The CDR3 DNA follows: TGTGCTAGTGGTTTGGGGGTAGGAGTGACAGGAATGCAGCCCCAGCATTTT. The full variable domain, completed using reference TRBV12-5 and TRBJ1-5, is DARVTQTPRHKVTEMGQEVTMRCQPILGHNTVFWYRQTMMQGLELLAYFRNRAPLDDSGMPKDRFSAEMPDATLATLKIQPSEPRDSAVYFCASGLGVGVTGMQPQHFGDGTRLSIL.

The CDR3 is CASKDFNQPQHF. DNA for the CDR3: TGTGCCAGTAAAGACTTTAATCAGCCCCAGCATTTT. This rearrangement joins TRBV19 to TRBJ1-5, with D unresolved. V gave up 7 bases and J gave up 4 bases, with 8 bases separating them. The CDR3 runs 12 residues. The germline V gene encodes CDR1 LNHDA and CDR2 SQIVND (reference sequence). The whole variable domain, remainder taken from reference TRBV19 and TRBJ1-5, is DGGITQSPKYLFRKEGQNVTLSCEQNLNHDAMYWYRQDPGQGLRLIYYSQIVNDFQKGDIAEGYSVSREKKESFPLTVTSAQKNPTAFYLCASKDFNQPQHFGDGTRLSIL.

The chain carries TRBV9 and TRBJ1-6; unclear D gene. The CDR3 is 15 amino acids. V lost 4 bases and J 5 bases, leaving 13 bases between the germline ends. The germline V gene has CDR1 SGDLS and CDR2 YYNGEE. CDR3 residues: CASSRSPADNSPLHF. The CDR3 DNA reads as TGTGCCAGCAGCCGATCGCCGGCCGATAATTCACCCCTCCACTTT. The variable domain in full, with the rest retrieved from reference TRBV9 and TRBJ1-6, is DSGVTQTPKHLITATGQRVTLRCSPRSGDLSVYWYQQSLDQGLQFLIQYYNGEERAKGNILERFSAQQFPDLHSELNLSSLELGDSALYFCASSRSPADNSPLHFGNGTRLTVT.

This chain links TRBV20-1 with TRBJ2-3; 8 nucleotides align to TRBD2. Germline CDR1 is DFQATT and CDR2 is SNEGSKA (reference sequence). The CDR3 totals 15 residues. The J segment lost 3 bases and the V segment lost 6 bases, leaving 11 bases of the junction unmatched. In nucleotides, the CDR3 is TGCAGTGCCCATGCTAGCGGGCGACGAACAGATACGCAGTATTTT. Translated, it gives CSAHASGRRTDTQYF.

The chain has TRBV18 and TRBJ2-4; no firm D call. This CDR3 region has 17 residues. V was clipped by 4 bases and J by 0 bases, with 16 bases between them. Germline V lookup: CDR1 KGHSH, CDR2 LQKENI. The CDR3 region is CASSQGGGPEAKNIQYF. As DNA, the CDR3 is TGTGCCAGCTCACAGGGTGGTGGCCCCGAAGCCAAAAACATTCAGTACTTC.

V usage is TRBV19 and J usage is TRBJ2-2, with D perhaps TRBD1 or TRBD2 (5 bases each). The V end lost 7 bases, the J end lost 4 bases, and 13 bases lay between the germline ends. The CDR3 has 14 residues. Germline lookup yields CDR1 LNHDA and CDR2 SQIVND (reference sequence). CDR3 DNA: TGTGCCAGTACCGGGGCTCAGCGCACCGGGGAGCTGTTTTTT. It translates to CASTGAQRTGELFF. Filled out from reference TRBV19 and TRBJ2-2, the complete variable domain reads DGGITQSPKYLFRKEGQNVTLSCEQNLNHDAMYWYRQDPGQGLRLIYYSQIVNDFQKGDIAEGYSVSREKKESFPLTVTSAQKNPTAFYLCASTGAQRTGELFFGEGSRLTVL.

The rearrangement uses TRBV11-2 and TRBJ1-2; D call uncertain. V lost 5 bases, J lost 0 bases, and 25 bases lay in between. CDR1 SGHAT and CDR2 FQNNGV come from the germline V gene. The CDR3 consists of 19 residues. The CDR3 DNA reads TGTGCCAGCAGCCCCCGCGCAACCGGGGTCCTCCAGGCTAACTATGGCTACACCTTC. Translating it yields CASSPRATGVLQANYGYTF.

This clonotype was recorded a few times. The V and J genes are TRBV28 and TRBJ1-5, with a possible D match to TRBD1 (5 bases). The germline V gene has CDR1 MDHEN and CDR2 SYDVKM. The CDR3 has 16 amino acids. Trimming pared 6 bases from V and 0 bases from J, leaving 15 bases between. CDR3 sequence (DNA): TGTGCCAGCAGAGGGGCGGGGGATTATAGCAATCAGCCCCAGCATTTT. It specifies CASRGAGDYSNQPQHF.

This chain uses TRBV20-1 with TRBJ2-7; 11 bases are a match to TRBD2. J lost 5 bases, V lost 6 bases, and 12 bases had no gene match. The germline CDR1 and CDR2 sequences are DFQATT and SNEGSKA (reference sequence). The length of the CDR3 is 15 residues. The CDR3 region is CSAQPISGRANEQYF. DNA of the CDR3: TGCAGTGCCCAACCCATTAGCGGGAGGGCCAACGAGCAGTACTTC.

Concerning this clonotype: Relative to the germline gene, one junction end is altered; a read error may explain this. The chain is built from TRBV20-1 and TRBJ2-1; 7 bases map to TRBD2. This CDR3 has 16 residues. Germline V gene lookup returns CDR1 DFQATT and CDR2 SNEGSKA (reference sequence). CDR3 sequence (DNA): TGCAGTGCTACTAGAGTTGCTGGACTAGAGGGAAATGAGCAGATCTTC. The encoded protein is CSATRVAGLEGNEQIF.

The chain has TRBV12-3 or TRBV12-4 and TRBJ1-1; D is undetermined. The ends were cut back, 6 bases at V and 1 base at J, with 15 bases in the middle. The CDR3 runs to 15 residues. CDR3 residues: CASSPYGEWNTEAFF. The CDR3, as DNA: TGTGCCAGCAGCCCGTACGGGGAGTGGAACACTGAAGCTTTCTTT.

The chain employs TRBV2 and TRBJ1-5; TRBD1 matches 8 bases. CDR3 length: 15 amino acids. Trimming took 3 bases from V and 2 from J; bases not matched to a gene: 3. Germline values: CDR1 SNHLY, CDR2 FYNNEI. In nucleotides, the CDR3 is TGTGCCAGCAGTGAGACAGGGGTCGGCAATCAGCCCCAGCATTTT. Translating gives CASSETGVGNQPQHF.

This chain connects TRBV30 to TRBJ1-2; 7 nucleotides agree with TRBD1. The CDR3 has 14 residues. CDR1 and CDR2 (germline): GTSNPN, SVGIG (reference sequence). Trimming at V came to 0 bases and at J to 6 bases, leaving 7 bases not matched to a gene. CDR3 in amino acids: CAWSVLDRVDGYTF. The CDR3 DNA reads as TGTGCCTGGAGTGTACTTGACAGGGTGGATGGCTACACCTTC.

CDR3: CASSLEYRVGGYTF. CDR3 DNA sequence: TGTGCCAGCAGTTTAGAGTACAGGGTGGGGGGCTACACCTTC. The rearrangement joins TRBV28 to TRBJ1-2; the D gene is possibly TRBD1 (6 bases). Germline V gene sequence: CDR1 MDHEN, CDR2 SYDVKM. Trimming shortened V by 2 bases and J by 8 bases, and 15 bases separated the two germline ends. The CDR3 has 14 residues.

The rearrangement uses TRBV27 and TRBJ1-2; 7 nucleotides line up with TRBD1. After removal of 5 bases from V and 0 bases from J, the junction contained 12 bases not matched to a gene. The CDR3 loop spans 17 amino acids. Germline CDR1 and CDR2: MNHEY and SMNVEV (reference sequence). In nucleotides, the CDR3 is TGTGCCAGCAGTACCCACAGGGGCGGAGGAGCTAACTATGGCTACACCTTC. This sequence encodes CASSTHRGGGANYGYTF.

The J gene is TRBJ1-1, the V gene TRBV6-1; unclear D gene. The CDR3 totals 14 residues. The V gene lost 5 bases and the J gene lost 4 bases, with 14 bases spanning the gap. Per the germline V gene, CDR1 is MNHNS and CDR2 is SASEGT. The CDR3 reads CASSTRHRGTEAFF. The CDR3 DNA reads as TGTGCCAGCAGTACCCGACACCGGGGCACTGAAGCTTTCTTT.

This clonotype was recorded a few times. The chain combines TRBV19 with TRBJ1-2, with D possibly being TRBD1 (5 bases). This CDR3 spans 13 amino acids. V was trimmed by 3 bases and J by 4 bases, leaving 9 bases between them. Germline V CDR1 and CDR2: LNHDA, SQIVND (reference sequence). CDR3 nucleotide sequence: TGTGCCAGTAGTATTCAGGGAGGCTATGGCTACACCTTC. Its protein product is CASSIQGGYGYTF. Based on the CDR3 plus reference TRBV19 and TRBJ1-2, the full variable domain is DGGITQSPKYLFRKEGQNVTLSCEQNLNHDAMYWYRQDPGQGLRLIYYSQIVNDFQKGDIAEGYSVSREKKESFPLTVTSAQKNPTAFYLCASSIQGGYGYTFGSGTRLTVV.

This clonotype showed up just a few times. In DNA form, the CDR3 reads TGTGCCAGCAGTTACGGCGCGGGACAAGAGACCCAGTACTTC. This encodes CASSYGAGQETQYF. The chain recombines TRBV6-2 or TRBV6-3 with TRBJ2-5, with D perhaps TRBD2 (6 bases). Germline V gene sequence: CDR1 MNHEY, CDR2 SVGEGT. V shed 2 bases and J shed 2 bases, with 9 bases lying between them. The CDR3 extends over 14 amino acids.

This chain uses TRBV19 with TRBJ1-1; D is unresolved. Germline values: CDR1 LNHDA, CDR2 SQIVND (reference sequence). V was shortened by 4 bases and J by 1 base, with 7 bases between the two germline ends. The CDR3 has 13 amino acids. CDR3 nucleotides: TGTGCCAGTAGTACTGAGCAGAACACTGAAGCTTTCTTT. Protein sequence: CASSTEQNTEAFF.

This chain uses TRBV12-3 or TRBV12-4 with TRBJ1-1; tentative D call: TRBD1 (6 bases). This CDR3 has 14 amino acids. V was pared by 5 bases and J by 4 bases, with 14 bases between. DNA of the CDR3: TGTGCCAGCAGTGTGGAGGGGGGGGTCACTGAAGCTTTCTTT. Protein sequence: CASSVEGGVTEAFF.

The chain has TRBV28 and TRBJ1-2, with 10 bases matching TRBD1. J gave up 6 bases and V 3 bases, and 4 bases lay outside the gene matches. CDR3 length equals 14 residues. The germline V gene encodes CDR1 MDHEN and CDR2 SYDVKM. This CDR3 is CASSLVGTGDGYTF. For the CDR3, the DNA is TGTGCCAGCAGTTTGGTCGGGACAGGGGATGGCTACACCTTC.

This clonotype was seen only a few times. This sequence joins TRBV2 and TRBJ1-6; D gene unclear. Germline loops: CDR1 SNHLY, CDR2 FYNNEI. V was trimmed by 4 bases and J by 10 bases, leaving 17 bases between them. The CDR3 covers 15 residues. The CDR3 nucleotides read TGTGCCAGCAGTGGGGTGTTAAGGGATGGATCACCCCTCCACTTT. Protein product: CASSGVLRDGSPLHF.

There are a few counts of this clonotype. The V gene is TRBV30, the J gene TRBJ1-5; D unresolved. The CDR3 sequence is 13 residues long. CDR1 is GTSNPN, CDR2 SVGIG, per germline (reference sequence). Deletions cut 3 bases from V and 2 bases from J, with 8 bases between. The CDR3 DNA follows: TGTGCCTGGAGCCCGCACGGCAATCAGCCCCAGCATTTT. Protein sequence: CAWSPHGNQPQHF.

V is TRBV20-1 and J is TRBJ2-7; 13 nucleotides line up with TRBD2. This CDR3 contains 18 residues. Germline lookup yields CDR1 DFQATT and CDR2 SNEGSKA (reference sequence). The V and J ends lost 2 bases and 1 base, in that order; junction bases with no gene match: 11. In DNA form, the CDR3 reads TGCAGTGCTAGACTCCCGGGACTAGCGGGAAAGGGTTCCTACGAGCAGTACTTC. It yields the protein CSARLPGLAGKGSYEQYF.